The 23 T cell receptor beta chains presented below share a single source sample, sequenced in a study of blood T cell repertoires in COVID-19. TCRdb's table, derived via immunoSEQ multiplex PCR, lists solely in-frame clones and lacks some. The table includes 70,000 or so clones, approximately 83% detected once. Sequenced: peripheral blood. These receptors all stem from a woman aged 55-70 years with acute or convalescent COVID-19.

Here the CDR3 reads CASSPKGGLGANVLTF. CDR3 nucleotides: TGTGCCAGCAGTCCCAAAGGCGGGCTCGGGGCCAACGTCCTGACTTTC. V is TRBV27 and J is TRBJ2-6; the D gene is possibly TRBD2 (5 bases). Germline V gene data show CDR1 as MNHEY and CDR2 as SMNVEV (reference sequence). This CDR3 comprises 16 residues. V was pared by 5 bases and J by 4 bases, with 15 bases between.

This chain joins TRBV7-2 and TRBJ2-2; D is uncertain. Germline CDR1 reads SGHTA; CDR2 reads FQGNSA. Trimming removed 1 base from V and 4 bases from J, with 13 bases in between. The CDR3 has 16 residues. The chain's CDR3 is CASSLVRSPGTGELFF. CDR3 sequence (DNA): TGTGCCAGCAGCTTAGTTCGCTCACCAGGCACCGGGGAGCTGTTTTTT.

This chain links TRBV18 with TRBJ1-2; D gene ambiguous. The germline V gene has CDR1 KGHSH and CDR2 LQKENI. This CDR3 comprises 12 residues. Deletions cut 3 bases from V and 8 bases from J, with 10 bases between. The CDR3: CASSPLTEGYTF. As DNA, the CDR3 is TGTGCCAGCTCACCCCTGACGGAGGGCTACACCTTC.

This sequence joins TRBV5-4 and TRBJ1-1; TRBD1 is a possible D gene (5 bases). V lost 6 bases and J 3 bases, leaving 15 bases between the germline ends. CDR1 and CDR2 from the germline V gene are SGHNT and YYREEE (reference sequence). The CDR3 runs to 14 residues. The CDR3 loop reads CASIRRGGDTEAFF. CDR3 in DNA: TGTGCCAGCATCCGAAGGGGAGGGGACACTGAAGCTTTCTTT.

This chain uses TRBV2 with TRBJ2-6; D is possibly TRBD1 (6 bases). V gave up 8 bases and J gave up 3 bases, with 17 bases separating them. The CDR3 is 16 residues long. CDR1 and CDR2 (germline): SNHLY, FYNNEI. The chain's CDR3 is CASLLQGSYGANVLTF. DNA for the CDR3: TGTGCCAGCCTTTTGCAGGGGTCCTATGGGGCCAACGTCCTGACTTTC.

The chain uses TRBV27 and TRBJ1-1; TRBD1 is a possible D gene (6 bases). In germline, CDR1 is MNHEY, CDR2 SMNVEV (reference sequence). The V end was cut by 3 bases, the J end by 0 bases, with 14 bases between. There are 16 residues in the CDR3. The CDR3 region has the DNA TGTGCCAGCAGTTTTATTACTAGGGGGATGAACACTGAAGCTTTCTTT. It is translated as CASSFITRGMNTEAFF.

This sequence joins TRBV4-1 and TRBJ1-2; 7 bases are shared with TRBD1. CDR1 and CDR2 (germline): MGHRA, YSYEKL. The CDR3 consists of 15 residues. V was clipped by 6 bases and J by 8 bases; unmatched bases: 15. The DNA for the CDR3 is TGCGCCAGCAGTCGCGACGAGGGACAGACAGGGGGCTACACCTTC. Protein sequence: CASSRDEGQTGGYTF.

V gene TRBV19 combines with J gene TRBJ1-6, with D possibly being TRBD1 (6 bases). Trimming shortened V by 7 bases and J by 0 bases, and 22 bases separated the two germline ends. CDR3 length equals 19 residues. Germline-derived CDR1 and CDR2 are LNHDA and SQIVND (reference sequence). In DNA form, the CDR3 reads TGTGCCAGTACCCCTTTCTCCTCCCAGGGGAGCTCCTATAATTCACCCCTCCACTTT. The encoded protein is CASTPFSSQGSSYNSPLHF.

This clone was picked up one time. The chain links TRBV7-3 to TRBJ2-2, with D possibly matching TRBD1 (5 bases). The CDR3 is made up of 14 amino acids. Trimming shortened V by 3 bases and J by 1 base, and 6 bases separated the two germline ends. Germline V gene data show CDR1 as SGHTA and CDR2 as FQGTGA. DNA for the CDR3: TGTGCCAGCAGCTTTGACAGGAACACCGGGGAGCTGTTTTTT. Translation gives CASSFDRNTGELFF.

The CDR3: CASSQDRGGQPQHF. The CDR3 region has the DNA TGTGCCAGCAGCCAGGACAGGGGGGGTCAGCCCCAGCATTTT. The gene calls are TRBV7-2 and TRBJ1-5; the match to TRBD1 covers 10 bases. CDR1 is SGHTA and CDR2 is FQGNSA in the germline V gene. This CDR3 contains 14 residues. V gave up 5 bases and J gave up 6 bases; unmatched junction bases: 4.

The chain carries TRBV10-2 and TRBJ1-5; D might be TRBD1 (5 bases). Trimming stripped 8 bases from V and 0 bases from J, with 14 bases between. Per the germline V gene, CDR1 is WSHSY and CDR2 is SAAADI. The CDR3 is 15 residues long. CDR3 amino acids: CASGAGPLSNQPQHF. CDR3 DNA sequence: TGCGCCAGCGGGGCAGGGCCGCTTAGCAATCAGCCCCAGCATTTT.

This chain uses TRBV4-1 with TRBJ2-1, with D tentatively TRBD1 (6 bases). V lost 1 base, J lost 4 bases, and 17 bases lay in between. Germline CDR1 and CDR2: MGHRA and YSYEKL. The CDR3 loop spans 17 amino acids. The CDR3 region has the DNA TGCGCCAGCAGCCAAGCGGCAGGCGGACAGATTTACAATGAGCAGTTCTTC. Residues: CASSQAAGGQIYNEQFF.

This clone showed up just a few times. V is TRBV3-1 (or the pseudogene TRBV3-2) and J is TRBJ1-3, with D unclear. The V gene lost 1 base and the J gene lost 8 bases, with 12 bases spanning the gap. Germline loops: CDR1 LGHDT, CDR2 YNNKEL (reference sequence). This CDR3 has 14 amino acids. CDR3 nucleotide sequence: TGTGCCAGCAGCCAAGGGGCGCTCCTCGACACCATATATTTT. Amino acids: CASSQGALLDTIYF.

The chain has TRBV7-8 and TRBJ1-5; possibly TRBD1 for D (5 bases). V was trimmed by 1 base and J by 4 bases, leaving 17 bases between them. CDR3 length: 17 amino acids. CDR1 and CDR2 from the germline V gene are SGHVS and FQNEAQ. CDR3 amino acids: CASSLGLAAGKNQPQHF. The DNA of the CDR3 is TGTGCCAGCAGCTTAGGTCTGGCGGCAGGGAAAAATCAGCCCCAGCATTTT.

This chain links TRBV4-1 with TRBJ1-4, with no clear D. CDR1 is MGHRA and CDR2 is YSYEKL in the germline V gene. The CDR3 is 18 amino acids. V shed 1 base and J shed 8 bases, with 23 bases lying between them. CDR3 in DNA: TGCGCCAGCAGCCAAGTTCTACCTGGGCCTTCGATCCGCGAAAAACTGTTTTTT. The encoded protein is CASSQVLPGPSIREKLFF.

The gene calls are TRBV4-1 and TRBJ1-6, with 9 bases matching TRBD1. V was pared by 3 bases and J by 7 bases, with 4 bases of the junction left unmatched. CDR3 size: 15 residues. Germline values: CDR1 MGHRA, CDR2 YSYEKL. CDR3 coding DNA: TGCGCCAGCAGCCAGGCGGGACAGGGAAATTCACCCCTCCACTTT. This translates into CASSQAGQGNSPLHF.

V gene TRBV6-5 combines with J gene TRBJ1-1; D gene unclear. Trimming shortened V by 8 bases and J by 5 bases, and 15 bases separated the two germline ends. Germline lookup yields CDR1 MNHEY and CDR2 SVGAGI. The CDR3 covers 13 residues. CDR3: CASQTRTKTEAFF. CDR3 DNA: TGTGCCAGCCAGACTAGGACCAAAACTGAAGCTTTCTTT.

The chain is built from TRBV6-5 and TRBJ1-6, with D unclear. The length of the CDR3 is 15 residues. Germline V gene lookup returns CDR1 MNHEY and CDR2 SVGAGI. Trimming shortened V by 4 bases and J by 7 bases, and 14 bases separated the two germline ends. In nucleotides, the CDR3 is TGTGCCAGCAGTTTCGAACCGGGTCCAAATTCACCCCTCCACTTT. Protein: CASSFEPGPNSPLHF.

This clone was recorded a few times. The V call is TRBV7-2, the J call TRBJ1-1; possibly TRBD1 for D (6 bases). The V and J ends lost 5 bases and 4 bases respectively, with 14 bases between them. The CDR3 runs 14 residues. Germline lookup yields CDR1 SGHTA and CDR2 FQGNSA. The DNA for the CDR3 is TGTGCCAGCAGCGCCGGGACAATCGGCACTGAAGCTTTCTTT. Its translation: CASSAGTIGTEAFF.

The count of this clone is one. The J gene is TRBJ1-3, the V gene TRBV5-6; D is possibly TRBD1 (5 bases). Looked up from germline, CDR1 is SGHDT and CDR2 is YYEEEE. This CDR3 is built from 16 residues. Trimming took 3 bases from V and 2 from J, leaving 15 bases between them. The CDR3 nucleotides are TGTGCCAGCAGCTCATTCTCAGGGTTCACTGGAAACACCATATATTTT. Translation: CASSSFSGFTGNTIYF. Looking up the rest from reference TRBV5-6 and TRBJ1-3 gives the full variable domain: DAGVTQSPTHLIKTRGQQVTLRCSPKSGHDTVSWYQQALGQGPQFIFQYYEEEERQRGNFPDRFSGHQFPNYSSELNVNALLLGDSALYLCASSSFSGFTGNTIYFGEGSWLTVV.

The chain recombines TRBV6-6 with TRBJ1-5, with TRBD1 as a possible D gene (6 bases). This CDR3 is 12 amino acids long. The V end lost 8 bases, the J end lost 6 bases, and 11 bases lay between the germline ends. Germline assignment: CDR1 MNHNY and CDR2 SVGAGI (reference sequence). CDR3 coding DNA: TGTGCCAGCCGCCAGGGGACTCAGCCCCAGCATTTT. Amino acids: CASRQGTQPQHF.

CDR3 residues: CASSVTDWTSYEQYF. CDR3 nucleotide sequence: TGTGCCAGCAGCGTCACGGACTGGACGTCCTACGAGCAGTACTTC. The J gene is TRBJ2-7, the V gene TRBV5-5; D possibly corresponds to TRBD2 (5 bases). Between the trimmed V and J ends, which lost 4 bases and 1 base, there was a span of 15 bases. This CDR3 has 15 amino acids. Germline CDR1 and CDR2: SGHKS and YYEKEE (reference sequence).

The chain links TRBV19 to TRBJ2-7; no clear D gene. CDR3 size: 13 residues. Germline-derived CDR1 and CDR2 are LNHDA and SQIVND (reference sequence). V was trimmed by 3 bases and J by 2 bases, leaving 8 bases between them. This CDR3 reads CASSIGATYEQYF. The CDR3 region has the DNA TGTGCCAGTAGTATCGGAGCTACCTACGAGCAGTACTTC.